Shown below are 29 T cell receptor beta chains from a single sample sequenced in a study of T cells in Graves' hyperthyroidism and ophthalmopathy. Amplified TCR beta CDR3 regions came from RNA transcripts. The study used the HTBI primer set for a first-round RT-PCR of the TCR CDR3. One entry per CDR3 protein, called by TCRdb with MiXCR from the multiplex PCR reads. The sample records fewer than 450,000 distinct CDR3 sequences, about a sixth being singletons. Sequenced sample: blood. The receptors were gathered from a woman under 40 with Graves' hyperthyroidism that later progressed to Graves' ophthalmopathy.

This clonotype showed up many times. The genes are TRBV6-1 and TRBJ2-3; D is unresolved. The CDR3 runs to 14 residues. Trimming took off 7 bases at V and 4 bases at J, with 15 bases between the two ends. Looked up from germline, CDR1 is MNHNS and CDR2 is SASEGT. The CDR3 reads CASTTSISSDTQYF. In DNA form, the CDR3 reads TGTGCCAGCACAACTTCGATAAGCTCAGATACGCAGTATTTT.

This clonotype has just a few counts. The chain couples TRBV5-1 to TRBJ2-2; 12 bases match TRBD2. Germline lookup yields CDR1 SGHRS and CDR2 YFSETQ. V dropped 5 bases and J dropped 0; count of bases not matched to a gene: 11. This CDR3 spans 19 amino acids. Here the CDR3 DNA reads TGCGCCAGCAGGGACCACGAACTAGCGGGGGGCGCGAACACCGGGGAGCTGTTTTTT. Translated, it gives CASRDHELAGGANTGELFF.

The chain combines TRBV9 with TRBJ2-3, with TRBD2 as a possible D gene (6 bases). The CDR3 loop spans 13 amino acids. Germline V gives CDR1 SGDLS, CDR2 YYNGEE. V dropped 0 bases and J dropped 8 bases, with 10 bases sitting between them. The CDR3, as DNA: TGTGCCAGCAGCGTAGAAACAGCGGGTACGCAGTATTTT. Translated: CASSVETAGTQYF.

The chain employs TRBV19 and TRBJ2-2; unclear D gene. V was shortened by 6 bases and J by 2 bases, with 10 bases between the two germline ends. The CDR3 is 14 residues long. Germline loops: CDR1 LNHDA, CDR2 SQIVND (reference sequence). This CDR3 reads CASRTKQNTGELFF. Written as DNA, the CDR3 is TGTGCCAGTAGAACGAAACAAAACACCGGGGAGCTGTTTTTT.

In this sample, this clonotype turned up a few times. The rearrangement joins TRBV5-1 to TRBJ1-5; possibly TRBD1 for D (6 bases). Trimming stripped 2 bases from V and 6 bases from J, with 12 bases between. CDR1 SGHRS and CDR2 YFSETQ come from the germline V gene. CDR3 length: 14 amino acids. The CDR3 spells CASSFGQPGQPQHF. CDR3 nucleotide sequence: TGCGCCAGCAGCTTTGGACAGCCAGGTCAGCCCCAGCATTTT.

Many counts were recorded for this clonotype. The V gene is TRBV20-1, the J gene TRBJ2-1; D gene ambiguous. This CDR3 is 17 amino acids long. CDR1 is DFQATT, CDR2 SNEGSKA, per germline (reference sequence). Deletions cut 0 bases from V and 5 bases from J, with 20 bases between. CDR3 nucleotide sequence: TGCAGTGCTAGAGATGATGGAGTTTACAAAACTGACAATGAGCAGTTCTTC. Its translation is CSARDDGVYKTDNEQFF.

This clonotype was counted ten times or more. DNA of the CDR3: TGTGCCAGCAGCGGACAGGTAGCCCTGAGTTCACCCCTCCACTTT. The encoded protein is CASSGQVALSSPLHF. This rearrangement joins TRBV9 to TRBJ1-6; TRBD1 might be the D (6 bases). Germline V gene lookup returns CDR1 SGDLS and CDR2 YYNGEE. The V gene lost 3 bases and the J gene lost 9 bases, with 16 bases spanning the gap. The CDR3 is 15 residues long.

At least ten counts were recorded for this clonotype. The chain combines TRBV9 with TRBJ1-3, with D tentatively TRBD1 (5 bases). There are 17 residues in the CDR3. Trimming took off 1 base at V and 2 bases at J, with 16 bases between the two ends. Germline V gives CDR1 SGDLS, CDR2 YYNGEE. The CDR3 loop is CASSVTSRMGAGNTIYF. Here the CDR3 DNA reads TGTGCCAGCAGCGTAACCTCAAGAATGGGGGCTGGAAACACCATATATTTT.

The chain has TRBV4-2 and TRBJ2-1, with D perhaps given as TRBD1 or TRBD2 (5 bases each). Trimming pared 4 bases from V and 0 bases from J, leaving 19 bases between. The CDR3 consists of 18 residues. Germline-derived CDR1 and CDR2 are LGHNA and YNFKEQ. The CDR3 here is CASSRGTAGVSSYNEQFF. The CDR3 DNA follows: TGTGCCAGCAGCCGAGGGACCGCGGGCGTCAGCTCCTACAATGAGCAGTTCTTC.

The chain uses TRBV5-1 and TRBJ1-3; tentative D call: TRBD1 (5 bases). Germline V gene sequence: CDR1 SGHRS, CDR2 YFSETQ. The length of the CDR3 is 14 residues. V lost 4 bases to trimming and J lost 3 bases, with 11 bases between them. The CDR3 reads CASSPAGVGNTIYF. The CDR3 nucleotides read TGCGCCAGCAGCCCGGCGGGGGTTGGAAACACCATATATTTT.

This clonotype was seen a single time. V is TRBV28 and J is TRBJ2-7; tentatively, D is TRBD1 (6 bases). Trimming left V 6 bases short and J 3 bases short, with 15 bases between. The germline V gene encodes CDR1 MDHEN and CDR2 SYDVKM. The CDR3 extends over 14 amino acids. CDR3 DNA: TGTGCCAGCAGCCCCCCGACAGGTCTCTACGAGCAGTACTTC. Translation: CASSPPTGLYEQYF.

In regard to this clonotype: A much larger clone differs from this one at a single base, so this may be a read error. The chain couples TRBV28 to TRBJ1-6, with 8 bases that match TRBD1. The CDR3 extends over 14 amino acids. The germline gives CDR1 MDHEN, CDR2 SYDVKM. The ends lost 3 bases at V and 12 bases at J; junction bases unmatched: 7. CDR3 sequence reads: CASSLSDRVLPLHF. The CDR3, as DNA: TGTGCCAGCAGTTTGTCGGACAGGGTGTTACCCCTCCACTTT.

Ten or more counts support this clonotype. The chain's CDR3 is CASSQERLAGGYATNEKLFF. In nucleotides, the CDR3 is TGTGCCAGCAGCCAAGAACGCCTCGCAGGGGGCTACGCAACTAATGAAAAACTGTTTTTT. This rearrangement joins TRBV3-1 to TRBJ1-4; TRBD1 matches 8 bases. The trim removed 0 bases at V and 0 bases at J, leaving 12 bases unmatched. CDR3 length: 20 amino acids. Germline CDR1 reads LGHDT; CDR2 reads YNNKEL (reference sequence).

This clonotype was seen at least ten times. This chain uses TRBV19 with TRBJ1-5; no firm D call. The CDR3 loop spans 15 amino acids. Trimming removed 2 bases from V and 1 base from J, with 9 bases in between. From germline, CDR1 is LNHDA and CDR2 SQIVND (reference sequence). Here the CDR3 reads CASSIKGESNQPQHF. In DNA, the CDR3 is TGTGCCAGTAGTATAAAGGGAGAGAGCAATCAGCCCCAGCATTTT.

At least ten counts were recorded for this clonotype. The rearrangement links TRBV6-1 to TRBJ2-2, with 14 bases that match TRBD2. V was clipped by 5 bases and J by 3 bases; unmatched bases: 14. Germline V lookup: CDR1 MNHNS, CDR2 SASEGT. CDR3 length: 20 residues. The CDR3 DNA reads TGTGCCAGCAGTCCGAGACTAGCGGGAGGGTCTGTAGGGGACACCGGGGAGCTGTTTTTT. Its translation: CASSPRLAGGSVGDTGELFF.

Of note for this clonotype: This sequence may be a read error, since a much larger clone differs from it by one base. CDR3 protein: CVSFSGRGIREQFF. Here the CDR3 DNA reads TGTGTCAGCTTTAGCGGGAGGGGTATTCGTGAGCAGTTCTTC. The genes are TRBV18 and TRBJ2-1, with TRBD2 identical over 11 bases. The CDR3 is 14 residues long. Germline V CDR1 and CDR2: KGHSH, LQKENI. The full variable domain, its missing parts supplied by reference TRBV18 and TRBJ2-1, is NAGVMQNPRHLVRRRGQEARLRCSPMKGHSHVYWYRQLPEEGLKFMVYLQKENIIDESGMPKERFSAEFPKEGPSILRIQQVVRGDSAAYFCVSFSGRGIREQFFGPGTRLTVL.

This clonotype was counted ten times or more. The chain uses TRBV2 and TRBJ2-4, with D possibly matching TRBD1 (5 bases). V lost 4 bases and J 0 bases, leaving 25 bases between the germline ends. CDR1 and CDR2 from the germline V gene are SNHLY and FYNNEI. CDR3 size: 20 residues. The CDR3 here is CASSVSIGRTKQKAKNIQYF. In DNA form, the CDR3 reads TGTGCCAGCAGTGTGTCAATTGGTAGGACAAAACAAAAAGCCAAAAACATTCAGTACTTC.

The J gene is TRBJ1-1, the V gene TRBV7-9; a possible D gene is TRBD1 (5 bases). CDR3 length: 15 amino acids. The V end was cut by 5 bases, the J end by 1 base, with 14 bases between. The V gene's germline CDR1 is SEHNR and CDR2 FQNEAQ (reference sequence). In nucleotides, the CDR3 is TGTGCCAGCAGCGGACGGGGCCCGTCGAACACTGAAGCTTTCTTT. Amino acid sequence: CASSGRGPSNTEAFF. Full variable domain (outside the CDR3, taken from reference TRBV7-9 and TRBJ1-1): DTGVSQNPRHKITKRGQNVTFRCDPISEHNRLYWYRQTLGQGPEFLTYFQNEAQLEKSRLLSDRFSAERPKGSFSTLEIQRTEQGDSAMYLCASSGRGPSNTEAFFGQGTRLTVV.

There are a few counts of this clonotype. The chain couples TRBV5-1 to TRBJ1-4, with 8 bases aligning to TRBD1. This CDR3 has 16 amino acids. V lost 3 bases, J lost 8 bases, and 12 bases stayed unmatched. The germline V gene has CDR1 SGHRS and CDR2 YFSETQ. CDR3 sequence reads: CASSSYPQGGGEKLFF. The DNA of the CDR3 is TGCGCCAGCAGCTCCTACCCACAGGGGGGGGGAGAAAAACTGTTTTTT.

The chain is built from TRBV28 and TRBJ2-7; D is perhaps TRBD2 (5 bases). CDR1 is MDHEN and CDR2 is SYDVKM in the germline V gene. Between the trimmed V and J ends, which lost 6 bases and 3 bases, there was a span of 21 bases. This CDR3 region has 16 residues. CDR3 residues: CASRDPSRYRGYEQYF. CDR3 sequence (DNA): TGTGCCAGCAGAGACCCGTCGAGATACCGGGGCTACGAGCAGTACTTC.

This clonotype was counted at least ten times. This chain uses TRBV25-1 with TRBJ1-2; TRBD1 aligns across 8 bases. CDR1 is MGHDK, CDR2 SYGVNS, per germline. The V and J ends lost 3 bases and 8 bases, in that order; junction bases with no gene match: 11. There are 15 residues in the CDR3. The CDR3 region has the DNA TGTGCCAGCAGTGATTTTGGCAGGGGGCCACGAGGCTACACCTTC. Residues: CASSDFGRGPRGYTF.

CDR3 sequence: CASSLVAEYNEQFF. Written as DNA, the CDR3 is TGTGCCAGCAGCTTAGTAGCAGAATACAATGAGCAGTTCTTC. This chain uses TRBV5-4 with TRBJ2-1, with D unclear. Germline CDR1 reads SGHNT; CDR2 reads YYREEE (reference sequence). V dropped 2 bases and J dropped 4 bases, with 10 bases sitting between them. The CDR3 contains 14 residues. Looking up the rest from reference TRBV5-4 and TRBJ2-1 gives the full variable domain: ETGVTQSPTHLIKTRGQQVTLRCSSQSGHNTVSWYQQALGQGPQFIFQYYREEENGRGNFPPRFSGLQFPNYSSELNVNALELDDSALYLCASSLVAEYNEQFFGPGTRLTVL.

DNA of the CDR3: TGTGCCAGCAGTTACGGGACAGTCAGGGAGCAGTACTTC. It is translated as CASSYGTVREQYF. The chain has TRBV6-2 or TRBV6-3 and TRBJ2-7; 7 bases match TRBD1. Looked up from germline, CDR1 is MNHEY and CDR2 is SVGEGT. The trim removed 2 bases at V and 7 bases at J, leaving 5 bases unmatched. This CDR3 has 13 amino acids.

This clonotype was counted a single time. This chain uses TRBV20-1 with TRBJ2-7; D not resolved. Trimming removed 2 bases at V and 2 bases at J, with 13 bases between. Germline values: CDR1 DFQATT, CDR2 SNEGSKA (reference sequence). The CDR3 sequence is 14 residues long. The CDR3 sequence: CSARRPGGTYEQYF. For the CDR3, the DNA is TGCAGTGCTAGACGCCCCGGCGGTACCTACGAGCAGTACTTC.

This clonotype was seen repeatedly, ten times or more. The chain recombines TRBV5-1 with TRBJ1-2; 12 bases are a match to TRBD1. J lost 10 bases, V lost 5 bases, and 6 bases had no gene match. This CDR3 region has 13 residues. Germline-derived CDR1 and CDR2 are SGHRS and YFSETQ. The DNA for the CDR3 is TGCGCCAGCAGGCCCGGGACAGGGGGCGACTACACCTTC. This encodes CASRPGTGGDYTF.

V usage is TRBV14 and J usage is TRBJ2-7; D gene unclear. Germline V gives CDR1 SGHDN, CDR2 FVKESK. The CDR3 extends over 16 amino acids. Trimming pared 6 bases from V and 2 bases from J, leaving 20 bases between. The CDR3: CASSPSLRTGTYEQYF. As DNA, the CDR3 is TGTGCCAGCAGTCCATCTCTAAGGACGGGTACCTACGAGCAGTACTTC.

This clonotype was observed at least ten times. The rearrangement joins TRBV12-3 or TRBV12-4 to TRBJ2-7; 8 bases agree with TRBD1. V lost 1 base and J lost 3; bases outside the gene matches: 8. This CDR3 region has 16 residues. CDR3 amino acids: CASSLESRTGFYEQYF. The CDR3 DNA reads as TGTGCCAGCAGTTTAGAATCGAGGACAGGGTTCTACGAGCAGTACTTC.

The chain has TRBV20-1 and TRBJ1-5, with D possibly TRBD1 on 6 matching bases. Per the germline V gene, CDR1 is DFQATT and CDR2 is SNEGSKA (reference sequence). The V gene lost 6 bases and the J gene lost 2 bases, with 20 bases spanning the gap. This CDR3 has 16 residues. The CDR3: CSAHNGGGAGNQPQHF. For the CDR3, the DNA is TGCAGTGCACATAATGGGGGGGGCGCCGGCAATCAGCCCCAGCATTTT.

The V call is TRBV30, the J call TRBJ2-5, with 10 nucleotides matching TRBD1. V lost 5 bases, J lost 4 bases, and 1 base stayed unmatched. There are 12 residues in the CDR3. CDR1 is GTSNPN and CDR2 is SVGIG in the germline V gene (reference sequence). CDR3: CAWGQGGETQYF. The CDR3 coding sequence is TGTGCCTGGGGACAGGGGGGAGAGACCCAGTACTTC.